A selection of T cell receptor beta chains follows, all from one sample in a study of T cell changes during pregnancy in multiple sclerosis. TCRdb's copy holds only in-frame clones and misses some; the assay was immunoSEQ multiplex PCR. Seen here are fewer than 65,000 clones, approximately 93% observed once, and the top ten hold around 2%. This specimen was peripheral blood, taken in the second trimester of pregnancy. The receptors derive from a female donor with multiple sclerosis, enrolled in a pregnancy study. CDR3s include the opening cysteine and the closing phenylalanine or tryptophan. Each record gives: CDR3 DNA, CDR3 protein, J gene, V gene, clone size, CDR3 length, D gene. D genes are given only for firm matches. Expanded clones get a size class; other rows say once, few or many, or leave the size out.

CDR3nt: TGTGCCAGCAGCTTATACGGGATTTCCCGTGTGGGCGGGGAGCTGTTTTTT
CDR3aa: CASSLYGISRVGGELFF
j_gene: TRBJ2-2
v_gene: TRBV7-6
abundance: -
len: 17
d_gene: -

CDR3nt: TGTGCCAGCAGCTTCACAGGGGAAGGCTCTGGAAACACCATATATTTT
CDR3aa: CASSFTGEGSGNTIYF
j_gene: TRBJ1-3
v_gene: TRBV7-9
abundance: -
len: 16
d_gene: TRBD1

CDR3nt: TGCAGTGCTTCAGTGAACACTGAAGCTTTCTTT
CDR3aa: CSASVNTEAFF
j_gene: TRBJ1-1
v_gene: TRBV20-1
abundance: -
len: 11
d_gene: -

CDR3nt: TGTGCCAGCAGCTTAGCCGGGGTGAACACTGAAGCTTTCTTT
CDR3aa: CASSLAGVNTEAFF
j_gene: TRBJ1-1
v_gene: TRBV7-2
abundance: -
len: 14
d_gene: -

CDR3nt: TGTGCCAGCGGTATGCACCAGGGGGCTGCCAAAAACATTCAGTACTTC
CDR3aa: CASGMHQGAAKNIQYF
j_gene: TRBJ2-4
v_gene: TRBV27
abundance: -
len: 16
d_gene: TRBD1

CDR3nt: TGTGCCAGCAAGATACTAGCGGGCACCACCAATGAGCAGTTCTTC
CDR3aa: CASKILAGTTNEQFF
j_gene: TRBJ2-1
v_gene: TRBV2
abundance: -
len: 15
d_gene: TRBD2

CDR3nt: TGCGCCAGCAGTCAATCGAATCAGGCGTTCTACTATGGCTACACCTTC
CDR3aa: CASSQSNQAFYYGYTF
j_gene: TRBJ1-2
v_gene: TRBV23-1
abundance: -
len: 16
d_gene: -

CDR3nt: TGCGCCAGCGGGATAGCGGGAGCCTACGAGCAGTACTTC
CDR3aa: CASGIAGAYEQYF
j_gene: TRBJ2-7
v_gene: TRBV5-1
abundance: -
len: 13
d_gene: TRBD2

CDR3nt: TGTGCCAGCAGCGTGGGACACCTCACAGATACGCAGTATTTT
CDR3aa: CASSVGHLTDTQYF
j_gene: TRBJ2-3
v_gene: TRBV9
abundance: -
len: 14
d_gene: -

CDR3nt: TGTGCCAGCAGTGAAGGGGGCTACTACGAGCAGTACTTC
CDR3aa: CASSEGGYYEQYF
j_gene: TRBJ2-7
v_gene: TRBV25-1
abundance: -
len: 13
d_gene: -

CDR3nt: TGCGCCAGCAGCCAAGGACTAGAGGGGGCTAGCAATCAGCCCCAGCATTTT
CDR3aa: CASSQGLEGASNQPQHF
j_gene: TRBJ1-5
v_gene: TRBV4-3
abundance: once
len: 17
d_gene: TRBD1

CDR3nt: TGTGCCAGCAGCTTACACAGGGGGCGCGTCGATACGCAGTATTTT
CDR3aa: CASSLHRGRVDTQYF
j_gene: TRBJ2-3
v_gene: TRBV7-9
abundance: -
len: 15
d_gene: TRBD1

CDR3nt: TGTGCCAGCAGCAAAGCGCGAAAAGGGAGGAACATTCAGTACTTC
CDR3aa: CASSKARKGRNIQYF
j_gene: TRBJ2-4
v_gene: TRBV21-1
abundance: -
len: 15
d_gene: -

CDR3nt: TGTGCCAGTAGTGAACTAGCAGCAAGCACAGATACGCAGTATTTT
CDR3aa: CASSELAASTDTQYF
j_gene: TRBJ2-3
v_gene: TRBV19
abundance: -
len: 15
d_gene: -

CDR3nt: TGTGCCAGCAGTCCCCAGGGGGCAAGAAGGTACGAGCAGTACTTC
CDR3aa: CASSPQGARRYEQYF
j_gene: TRBJ2-7
v_gene: TRBV27
abundance: -
len: 15
d_gene: TRBD1

CDR3nt: TGTGCCAGCAGCCCTCAATGGACTAGCGGGAAGGGGACCCAAGAGACCCAGTACTTC
CDR3aa: CASSPQWTSGKGTQETQYF
j_gene: TRBJ2-5
v_gene: TRBV9
abundance: -
len: 19
d_gene: TRBD2

CDR3nt: TGTGCCAGCAGTTTATCTTCTGGGGGCGAGACCCAGTACTTC
CDR3aa: CASSLSSGGETQYF
j_gene: TRBJ2-5
v_gene: TRBV28
abundance: once
len: 14
d_gene: -